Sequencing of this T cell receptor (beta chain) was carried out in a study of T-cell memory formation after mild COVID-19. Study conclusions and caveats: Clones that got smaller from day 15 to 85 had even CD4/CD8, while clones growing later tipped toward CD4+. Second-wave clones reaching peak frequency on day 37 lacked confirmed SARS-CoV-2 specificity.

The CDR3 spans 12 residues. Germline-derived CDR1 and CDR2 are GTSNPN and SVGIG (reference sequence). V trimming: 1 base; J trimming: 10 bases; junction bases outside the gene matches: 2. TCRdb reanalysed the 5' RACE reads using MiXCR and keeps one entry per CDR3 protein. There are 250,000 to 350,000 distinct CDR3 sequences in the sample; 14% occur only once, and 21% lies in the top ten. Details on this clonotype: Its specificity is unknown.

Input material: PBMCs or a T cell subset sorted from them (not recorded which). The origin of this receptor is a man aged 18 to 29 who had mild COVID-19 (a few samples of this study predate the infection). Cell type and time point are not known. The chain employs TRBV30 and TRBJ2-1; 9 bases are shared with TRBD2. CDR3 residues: CAWSALAGEQFF. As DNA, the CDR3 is TGTGCCTGGAGTGCCCTAGCGGGGGAGCAGTTCTTC.